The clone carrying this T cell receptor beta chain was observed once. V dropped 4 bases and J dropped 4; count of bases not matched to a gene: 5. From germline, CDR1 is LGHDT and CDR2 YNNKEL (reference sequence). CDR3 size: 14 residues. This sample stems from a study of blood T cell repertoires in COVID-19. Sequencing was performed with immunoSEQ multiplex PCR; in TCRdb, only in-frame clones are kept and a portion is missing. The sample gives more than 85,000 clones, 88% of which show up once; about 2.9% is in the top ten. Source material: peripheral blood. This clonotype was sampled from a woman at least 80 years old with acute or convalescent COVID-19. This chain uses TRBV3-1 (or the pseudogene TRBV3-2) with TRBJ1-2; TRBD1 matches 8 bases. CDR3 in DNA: TGTGCCAGCAGCCGTGGACAGGGAAGCTATGGCTACACCTTC. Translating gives CASSRGQGSYGYTF.